This T cell receptor beta chain was sequenced in a study of ipilimumab plus nivolumab after autologous stem cell transplantation. Through week 26, nivolumab 3 mg/kg IV was given weeks 1, 4, 7, 10, then biweekly. The method was immunoSEQ multiplex PCR; TCRdb's version includes in-frame clones alone and lacks a portion of them. The table records about 83,000 clones, 75% to 85% of them present only once. Germline CDR1 KGHSH, CDR2 LQKENI. The CDR3 consists of 16 residues. Germline trimming cut 4 bases from V and 2 bases from J; bases unmatched to any gene: 5. The input for sequencing was PBMCs, taken in a trial of ipilimumab plus nivolumab as post-transplant consolidation. The sequence came from a male donor with diffuse large B-cell lymphoma. The chain uses TRBV18 and TRBJ2-3; 11 bases are shared with TRBD2. The CDR3 DNA reads as TGTGCCAGCTCACTATCGACTAGCGGGGCCACAGATACGCAGTATTTT. Protein product: CASSLSTSGATDTQYF. Full variable domain (rest looked up from reference TRBV18 and TRBJ2-3): NAGVMQNPRHLVRRRGQEARLRCSPMKGHSHVYWYRQLPEEGLKFMVYLQKENIIDESGMPKERFSAEFPKEGPSILRIQQVVRGDSAAYFCASSLSTSGATDTQYFGPGTRLTVL.